These 16 T cell receptor beta chains came from one sample sequenced in a study of cytomegalovirus exposure and HLA in healthy donors. Primers: 60 Vbeta forward and 13 Jbeta reverse. The table came from immunoSEQ multiplex PCR; TCRdb's copy has only in-frame clones and leaves some out. The data contain about 140,000 clones, roughly 62% of them seen just once; the ten biggest clones take up roughly 1.9%. What was sequenced was PBMCs. These receptor sequences come from a male donor in good health and CMV-seronegative.

The table lists this clone with a few counts. The J gene is TRBJ1-3, the V gene TRBV6-1; D not resolved. Germline assignment: CDR1 MNHNS and CDR2 SASEGT. CDR3 length: 16 amino acids. V was clipped by 3 bases and J by 0 bases, with 12 bases between them. The CDR3 reads CASSDEGYFSGNTIYF. The DNA of the CDR3 is TGTGCCAGCAGTGACGAGGGTTACTTCTCTGGAAACACCATATATTTT.

This chain uses TRBV19 with TRBJ2-7; 10 bases agree with TRBD1. The V and J ends lost 6 bases and 4 bases, in that order; junction bases with no gene match: 6. CDR1 and CDR2 (germline): LNHDA, SQIVND (reference sequence). The CDR3 extends over 14 amino acids. The CDR3 sequence: CASSRQGAKYEQYF. The CDR3 bases are TGTGCCAGTAGCAGACAGGGGGCAAAGTACGAGCAGTACTTC.

The J gene is TRBJ1-3, the V gene TRBV9, with a possible D match to TRBD1 (5 bases). Germline V gene data show CDR1 as SGDLS and CDR2 as YYNGEE. The ends were cut back, 3 bases at V and 3 bases at J, with 13 bases in the middle. This CDR3 is 15 amino acids long. The CDR3 reads CASSARQSDGNTIYF. The CDR3 nucleotides are TGTGCCAGCAGCGCCAGACAGTCAGATGGAAACACCATATATTTT.

The chain recombines TRBV15 with TRBJ1-2; TRBD1 agrees at 8 bases. The J segment lost 4 bases and the V segment lost 5 bases, leaving 6 bases of the junction unmatched. The CDR3 is 14 residues long. Looked up from germline, CDR1 is LNHNV and CDR2 is YYDKDF (reference sequence). CDR3 protein: CATSPDRARYGYTF. The CDR3 DNA follows: TGTGCCACCAGCCCGGACAGGGCCCGCTATGGCTACACCTTC. Variable domain in full (rest from reference TRBV15 and TRBJ1-2): DAMVIQNPRYQVTQFGKPVTLSCSQTLNHNVMYWYQQKSSQAPKLLFHYYDKDFNNEADTPDNFQSRRPNTSFCFLDIRSPGLGDTAMYLCATSPDRARYGYTFGSGTRLTVV.

This clone occurred a few times. The chain employs TRBV2 and TRBJ2-2, with D possibly matching TRBD1 (7 bases). This CDR3 region has 15 residues. Germline V CDR1 and CDR2: SNHLY, FYNNEI. V was cut by 5 bases and J by 2 bases, with 12 bases left in between. This CDR3 is CASSQQGTNTGELFF. The CDR3, as DNA: TGTGCCAGCAGTCAACAGGGGACTAACACCGGGGAGCTGTTTTTT.

The chain employs TRBV7-9 and TRBJ1-1, with D possibly TRBD1 on 5 matching bases. Trimming pared 7 bases from V and 6 bases from J, leaving 21 bases between. This CDR3 comprises 15 residues. The V gene's germline CDR1 is SEHNR and CDR2 FQNEAQ (reference sequence). In DNA, the CDR3 is TGTGCCAGCATGCTTAGAAACGGGGGGGACGCTGAAGCTTTCTTT. Translation: CASMLRNGGDAEAFF. Variable domain in full (rest from reference TRBV7-9 and TRBJ1-1): DTGVSQNPRHKITKRGQNVTFRCDPISEHNRLYWYRQTLGQGPEFLTYFQNEAQLEKSRLLSDRFSAERPKGSFSTLEIQRTEQGDSAMYLCASMLRNGGDAEAFFGQGTRLTVV.

The chain links TRBV6-5 to TRBJ1-1; TRBD1 agrees at 7 bases. The V and J ends lost 6 bases and 1 base, in that order; junction bases with no gene match: 8. Per the germline V gene, CDR1 is MNHEY and CDR2 is SVGAGI. The CDR3 has 15 amino acids. The DNA for the CDR3 is TGTGCCAGCAGCCATCCGGGACAGCCGAACACTGAAGCTTTCTTT. Protein: CASSHPGQPNTEAFF.

This chain links TRBV7-6 with TRBJ1-4; D call uncertain. The V and J ends lost 3 bases and 3 bases respectively, with 11 bases between them. Germline V gene lookup returns CDR1 SGHVS and CDR2 FNYEAQ. The CDR3 runs to 15 residues. This chain's CDR3 is CASSFLGQANEKLFF. The CDR3 nucleotides are TGTGCCAGCAGCTTTCTGGGTCAGGCTAATGAAAAACTGTTTTTT.

Only a few counts were recorded for this clone. This chain uses TRBV4-1 with TRBJ1-2, with TRBD1 matching over 7 bases. Germline values: CDR1 MGHRA, CDR2 YSYEKL. The CDR3 runs to 16 residues. J lost 5 bases, V lost 4 bases, and 13 bases had no gene match. The DNA of the CDR3 is TGCGCCAGCAGCCCTAGAGATGGGAACAGGGGATATGGCTACACCTTC. Its translation: CASSPRDGNRGYGYTF.

Regarding this clone: A junction end diverges from the germline sequence, so it may reflect a read error. The chain combines TRBV15 with TRBJ1-2, with TRBD1 as a possible D gene (6 bases). Germline V CDR1 and CDR2: LNHNV, YYDKDF (reference sequence). The CDR3 covers 14 residues. The chain's CDR3 is CATSGPTGNYGYAF. The CDR3 DNA is TGTGCCACCAGCGGACCAACAGGGAACTATGGCTACGCCTTC.

V gene TRBV7-3 combines with J gene TRBJ2-7; D remains unclear. The V end lost 6 bases, the J end lost 1 base, and 10 bases lay between the germline ends. The CDR3 loop spans 13 amino acids. The germline V gene encodes CDR1 SGHTA and CDR2 FQGTGA. The CDR3 DNA reads as TGTGCCAGCAGTTTTACGGGTTCCTACGAGCAGTACTTC. The encoded protein is CASSFTGSYEQYF. The variable domain in full, with the rest retrieved from reference TRBV7-3 and TRBJ2-7, is GAGVSQTPSNKVTEKGKYVELRCDPISGHTALYWYRQSLGQGPEFLIYFQGTGAADDSGLPNDRFFAVRPEGSVSTLKIQRTERGDSAVYLCASSFTGSYEQYFGPGTRLTVT.

The chain has TRBV11-2 and TRBJ1-1; the D gene is possibly TRBD1 (5 bases). There are 15 residues in the CDR3. CDR1 SGHAT and CDR2 FQNNGV come from the germline V gene. V was shortened by 0 bases and J by 4 bases, with 12 bases between the two germline ends. CDR3 sequence (DNA): TGTGCCAGCAGCTTAGATCCCCGGGGGGGCACTGAAGCTTTCTTT. Its translation is CASSLDPRGGTEAFF.

This chain joins TRBV30 and TRBJ1-1; TRBD1 agrees at 9 bases. The CDR3 runs to 14 residues. CDR1 GTSNPN and CDR2 SVGIG come from the germline V gene (reference sequence). V was pared by 5 bases and J by 1 base, with 5 bases of the junction left unmatched. The DNA of the CDR3 is TGTGCCTGGTCAACGGGACAGGGGAACACTGAAGCTTTCTTT. Protein: CAWSTGQGNTEAFF.

The genes are TRBV5-6 and TRBJ2-2; the match to TRBD1 covers 8 bases. The CDR3 has 15 amino acids. V shed 2 bases, J shed 6 bases, and the junction held 6 bases outside the gene matches. CDR1 and CDR2 from the germline V gene are SGHDT and YYEEEE. The CDR3 DNA reads TGTGCCAGCAGCTTTCGGACAGGGACGGCCGGGGAGCTGTTTTTT. Protein sequence: CASSFRTGTAGELFF.

The chain links TRBV30 to TRBJ1-5; 9 bases agree with TRBD1. This CDR3 region has 13 residues. From germline, CDR1 is GTSNPN and CDR2 SVGIG (reference sequence). J gave up 4 bases and V 5 bases, and 3 bases lay outside the gene matches. CDR3 amino acids: CAWRTGDNQPQHF. CDR3 sequence (DNA): TGTGCCTGGCGGACAGGGGATAATCAGCCCCAGCATTTT.

J is TRBJ2-2 and V is TRBV5-5; 12 nucleotides agree with TRBD2. Germline V gives CDR1 SGHKS, CDR2 YYEKEE (reference sequence). V gave up 3 bases and J gave up 0 bases; unmatched junction bases: 3. The CDR3 length is 17 residues. In DNA form, the CDR3 reads TGTGCCAGCAGCTGGACTAGCGGGGAGCCGAACACCGGGGAGCTGTTTTTT. This sequence encodes CASSWTSGEPNTGELFF.